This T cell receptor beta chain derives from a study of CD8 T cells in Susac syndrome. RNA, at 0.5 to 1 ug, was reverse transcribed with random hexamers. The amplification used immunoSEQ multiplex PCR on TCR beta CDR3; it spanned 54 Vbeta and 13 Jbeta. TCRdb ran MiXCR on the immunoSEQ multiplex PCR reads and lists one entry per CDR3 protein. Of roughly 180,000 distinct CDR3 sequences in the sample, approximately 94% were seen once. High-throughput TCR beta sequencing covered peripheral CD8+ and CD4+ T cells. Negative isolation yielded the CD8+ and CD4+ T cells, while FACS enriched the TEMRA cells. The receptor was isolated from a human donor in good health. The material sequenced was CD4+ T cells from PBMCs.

The CDR3 protein is CSVNREPNTGELFF. For the CDR3, the DNA is TGCAGCGTTAATCGGGAGCCGAACACCGGGGAGCTGTTTTTT. The chain combines TRBV29-1 with TRBJ2-2; TRBD2 might be the D (6 bases). This CDR3 is built from 14 residues. Germline CDR1 reads SQVTM; CDR2 reads ANQGSEA. Between the trimmed V and J ends, which lost 5 bases and 0 bases, there was a span of 10 bases.